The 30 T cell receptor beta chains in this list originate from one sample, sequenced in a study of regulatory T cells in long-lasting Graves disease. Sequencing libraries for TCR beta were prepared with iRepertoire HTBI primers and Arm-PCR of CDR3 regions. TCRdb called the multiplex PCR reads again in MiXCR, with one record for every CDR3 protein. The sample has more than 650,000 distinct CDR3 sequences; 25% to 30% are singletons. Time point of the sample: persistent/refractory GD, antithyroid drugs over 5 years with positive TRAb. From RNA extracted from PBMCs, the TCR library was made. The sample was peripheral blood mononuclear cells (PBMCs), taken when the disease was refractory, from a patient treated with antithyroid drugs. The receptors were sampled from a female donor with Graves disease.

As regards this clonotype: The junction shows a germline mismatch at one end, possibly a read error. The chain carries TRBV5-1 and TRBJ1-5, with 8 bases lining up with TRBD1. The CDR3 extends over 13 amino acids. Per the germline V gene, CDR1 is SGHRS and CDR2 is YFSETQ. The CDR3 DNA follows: TGTGCCAGCAGCTCACAGGGGGGTCAGCCCCAGCATTTT. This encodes CASSSQGGQPQHF.

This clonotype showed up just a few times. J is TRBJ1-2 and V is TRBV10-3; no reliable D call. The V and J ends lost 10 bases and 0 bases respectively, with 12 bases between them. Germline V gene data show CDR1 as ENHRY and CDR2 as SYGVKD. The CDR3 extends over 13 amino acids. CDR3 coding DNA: TGTGCCACCCAATTGATTTCTAACTATGGCTACACCTTC. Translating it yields CATQLISNYGYTF.

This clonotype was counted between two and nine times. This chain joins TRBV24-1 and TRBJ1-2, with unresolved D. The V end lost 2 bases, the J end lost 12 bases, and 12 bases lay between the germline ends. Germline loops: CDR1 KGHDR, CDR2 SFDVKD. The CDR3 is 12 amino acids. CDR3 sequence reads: CATSDSHRAHTF. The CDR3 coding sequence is TGTGCCACCAGTGATTCCCACCGAGCCCACACCTTC.

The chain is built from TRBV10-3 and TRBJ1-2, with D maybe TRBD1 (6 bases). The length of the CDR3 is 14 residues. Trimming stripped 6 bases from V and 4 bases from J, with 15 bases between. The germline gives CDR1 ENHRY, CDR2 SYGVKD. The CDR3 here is CAIREGGSPYGYTF. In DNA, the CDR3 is TGTGCCATCAGAGAGGGGGGGAGCCCCTATGGCTACACCTTC.

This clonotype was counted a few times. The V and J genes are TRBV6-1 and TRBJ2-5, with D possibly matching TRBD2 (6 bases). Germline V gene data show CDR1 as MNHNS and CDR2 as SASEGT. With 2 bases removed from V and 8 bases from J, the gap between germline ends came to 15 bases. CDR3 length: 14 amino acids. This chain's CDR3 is CASSERGRTGTQYF. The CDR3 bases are TGTGCCAGCAGTGAAAGAGGGAGGACCGGAACCCAGTACTTC.

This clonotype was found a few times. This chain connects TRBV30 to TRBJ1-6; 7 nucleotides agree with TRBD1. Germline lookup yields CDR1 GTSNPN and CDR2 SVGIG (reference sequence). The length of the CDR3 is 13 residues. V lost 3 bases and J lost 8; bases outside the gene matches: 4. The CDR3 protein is CAWRSGTDSPLHF. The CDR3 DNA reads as TGTGCCTGGAGAAGCGGGACAGATTCACCCCTCCACTTT.

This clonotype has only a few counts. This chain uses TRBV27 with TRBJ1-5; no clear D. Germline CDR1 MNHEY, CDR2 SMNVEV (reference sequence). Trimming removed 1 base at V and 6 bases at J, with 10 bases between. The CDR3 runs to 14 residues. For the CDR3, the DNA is TGTGCCAGCAGTTTATTAGGTGGACTTCAGCCCCAGCATTTT. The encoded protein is CASSLLGGLQPQHF.

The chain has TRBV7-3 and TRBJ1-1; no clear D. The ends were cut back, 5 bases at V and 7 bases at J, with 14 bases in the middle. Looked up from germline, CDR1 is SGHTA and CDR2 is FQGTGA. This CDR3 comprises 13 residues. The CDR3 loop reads CASSLGRTYEAFF. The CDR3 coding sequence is TGTGCCAGCAGCCTCGGGAGGACCTATGAAGCTTTCTTT.

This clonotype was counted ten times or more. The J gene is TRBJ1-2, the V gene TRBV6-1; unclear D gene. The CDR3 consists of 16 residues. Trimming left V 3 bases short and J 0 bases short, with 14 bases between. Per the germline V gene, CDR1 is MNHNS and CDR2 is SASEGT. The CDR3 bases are TGTGCCAGCAGTGATTCTGGAAGCGAGACTAACTATGGCTACACCTTC. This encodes CASSDSGSETNYGYTF.

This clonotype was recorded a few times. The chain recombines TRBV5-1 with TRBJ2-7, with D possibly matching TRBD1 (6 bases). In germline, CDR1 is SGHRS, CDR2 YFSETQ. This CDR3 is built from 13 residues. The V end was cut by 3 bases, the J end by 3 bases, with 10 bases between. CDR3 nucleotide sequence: TGCGCCAGCAGCTGTTACAGGGACTACGAGCAGTACTTC. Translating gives CASSCYRDYEQYF.

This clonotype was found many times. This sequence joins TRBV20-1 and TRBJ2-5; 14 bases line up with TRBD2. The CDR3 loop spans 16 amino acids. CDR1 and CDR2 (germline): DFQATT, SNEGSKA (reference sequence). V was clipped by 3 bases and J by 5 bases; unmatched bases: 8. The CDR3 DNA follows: TGCAGTGCTAGTCTGACTAGCGGGAGGGCCGGGGAGACCCAGTACTTC. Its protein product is CSASLTSGRAGETQYF.

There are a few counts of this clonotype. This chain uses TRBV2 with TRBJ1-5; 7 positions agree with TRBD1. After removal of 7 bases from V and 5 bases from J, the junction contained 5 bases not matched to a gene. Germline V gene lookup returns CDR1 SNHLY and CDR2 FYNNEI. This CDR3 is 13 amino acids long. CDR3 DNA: TGTGCCAGCAACCGGGACAGAGATCAGCCCCAGCATTTT. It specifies CASNRDRDQPQHF.

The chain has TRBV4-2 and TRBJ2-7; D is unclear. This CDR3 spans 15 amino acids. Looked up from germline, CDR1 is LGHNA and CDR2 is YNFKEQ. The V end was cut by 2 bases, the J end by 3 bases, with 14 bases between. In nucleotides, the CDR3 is TGTGCCAGCAGCCAATTTAGTGGGTCCGGCTACGAGCAGTACTTC. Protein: CASSQFSGSGYEQYF.

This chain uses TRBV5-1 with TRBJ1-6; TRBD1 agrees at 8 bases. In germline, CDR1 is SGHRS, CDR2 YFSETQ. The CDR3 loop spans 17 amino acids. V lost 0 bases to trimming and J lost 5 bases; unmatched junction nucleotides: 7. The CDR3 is CASSLGTDRANNSPLHF. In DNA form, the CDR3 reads TGCGCCAGCAGCTTGGGCACGGACAGGGCAAATAATTCACCCCTCCACTTT.

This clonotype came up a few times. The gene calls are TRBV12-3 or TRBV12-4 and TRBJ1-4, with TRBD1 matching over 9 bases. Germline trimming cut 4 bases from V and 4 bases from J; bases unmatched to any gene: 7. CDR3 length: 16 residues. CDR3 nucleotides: TGTGCCAGCAGTTACCTGGGGGGACAGGGTAATGAAAAACTGTTTTTT. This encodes CASSYLGGQGNEKLFF.

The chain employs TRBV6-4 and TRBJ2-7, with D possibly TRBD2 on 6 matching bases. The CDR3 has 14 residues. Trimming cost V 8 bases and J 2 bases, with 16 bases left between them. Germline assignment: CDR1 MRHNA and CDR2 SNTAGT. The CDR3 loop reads CASGYSRGTYEQYF. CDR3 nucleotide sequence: TGTGCCAGCGGTTATTCGCGGGGTACCTACGAGCAGTACTTC.

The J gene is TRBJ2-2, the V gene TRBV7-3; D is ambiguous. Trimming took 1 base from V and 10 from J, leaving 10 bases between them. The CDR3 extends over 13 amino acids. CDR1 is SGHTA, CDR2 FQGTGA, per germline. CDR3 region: CASSLIRAEELFF. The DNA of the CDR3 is TGTGCCAGCAGCTTAATCCGGGCCGAGGAGCTGTTTTTT. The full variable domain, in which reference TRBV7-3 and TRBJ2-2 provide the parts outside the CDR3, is GAGVSQTPSNKVTEKGKYVELRCDPISGHTALYWYRQSLGQGPEFLIYFQGTGAADDSGLPNDRFFAVRPEGSVSTLKIQRTERGDSAVYLCASSLIRAEELFFGEGSRLTVL.

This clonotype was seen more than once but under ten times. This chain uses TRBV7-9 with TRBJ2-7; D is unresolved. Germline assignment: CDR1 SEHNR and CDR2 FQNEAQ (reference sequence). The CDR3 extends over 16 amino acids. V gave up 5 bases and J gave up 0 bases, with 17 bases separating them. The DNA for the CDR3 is TGTGCCAGCAGCCCCACGCCAGGCGTGAGCTCCTACGAGCAGTACTTC. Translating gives CASSPTPGVSSYEQYF.

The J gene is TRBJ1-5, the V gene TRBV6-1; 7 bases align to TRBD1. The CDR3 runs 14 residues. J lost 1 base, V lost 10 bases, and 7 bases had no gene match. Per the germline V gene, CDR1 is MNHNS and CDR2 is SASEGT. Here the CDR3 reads CATRQGGSNQPQHF. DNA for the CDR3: TGTGCCACTAGACAGGGAGGGAGCAATCAGCCCCAGCATTTT.

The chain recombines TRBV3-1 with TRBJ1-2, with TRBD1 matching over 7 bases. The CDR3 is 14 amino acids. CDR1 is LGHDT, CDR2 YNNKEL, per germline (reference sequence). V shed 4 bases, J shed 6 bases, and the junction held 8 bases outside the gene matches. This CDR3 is CASSRSTGTDGYTF. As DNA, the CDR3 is TGTGCCAGCAGCCGATCGACAGGGACGGATGGCTACACCTTC.

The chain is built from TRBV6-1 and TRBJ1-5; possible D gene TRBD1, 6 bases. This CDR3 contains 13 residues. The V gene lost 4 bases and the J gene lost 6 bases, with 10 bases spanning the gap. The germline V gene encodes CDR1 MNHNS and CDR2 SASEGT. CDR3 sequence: CASSVQGGQPQHF. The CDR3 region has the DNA TGTGCCAGCAGTGTACAGGGAGGTCAGCCCCAGCATTTT.

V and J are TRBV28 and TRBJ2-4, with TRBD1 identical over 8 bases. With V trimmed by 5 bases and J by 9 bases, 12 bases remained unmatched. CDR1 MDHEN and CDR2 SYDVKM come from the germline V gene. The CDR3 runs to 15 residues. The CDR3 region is CASSTQQGGNFIQYF. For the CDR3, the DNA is TGTGCCAGCAGTACCCAACAGGGGGGTAATTTCATTCAGTACTTC.

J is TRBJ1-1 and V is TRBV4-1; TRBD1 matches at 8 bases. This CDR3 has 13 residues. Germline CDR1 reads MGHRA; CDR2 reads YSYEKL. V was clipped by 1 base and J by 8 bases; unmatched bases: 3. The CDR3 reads CASSQVPGGEAFF. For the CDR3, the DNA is TGCGCCAGCAGCCAAGTCCCAGGGGGCGAAGCTTTCTTT.

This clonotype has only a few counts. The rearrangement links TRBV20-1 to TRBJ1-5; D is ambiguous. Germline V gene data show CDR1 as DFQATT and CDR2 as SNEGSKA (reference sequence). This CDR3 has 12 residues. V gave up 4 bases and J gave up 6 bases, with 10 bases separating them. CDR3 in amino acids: CSATRLGQPQHF. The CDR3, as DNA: TGCAGTGCTACCCGTCTGGGTCAGCCCCAGCATTTT.

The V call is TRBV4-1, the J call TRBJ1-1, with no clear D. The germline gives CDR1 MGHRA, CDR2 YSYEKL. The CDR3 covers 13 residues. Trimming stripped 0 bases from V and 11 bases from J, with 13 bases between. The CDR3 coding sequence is TGCGCCAGCAGCCAAGATCGACTCAATCGGGCTTTCTTT. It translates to CASSQDRLNRAFF.

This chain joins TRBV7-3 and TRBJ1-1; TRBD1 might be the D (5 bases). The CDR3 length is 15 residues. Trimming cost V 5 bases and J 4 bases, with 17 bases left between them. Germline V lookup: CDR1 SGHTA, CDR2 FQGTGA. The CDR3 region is CASSEGTLVGTEAFF. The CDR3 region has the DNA TGTGCCAGCAGCGAAGGGACCCTAGTTGGCACTGAAGCTTTCTTT.

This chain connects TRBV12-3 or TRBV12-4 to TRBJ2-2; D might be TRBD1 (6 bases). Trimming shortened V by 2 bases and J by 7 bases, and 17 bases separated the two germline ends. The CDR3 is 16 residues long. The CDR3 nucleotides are TGTGCCAGCAGTTTATTAGGGGGAGCCCGCGGCGGGGAGCTGTTTTTT. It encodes CASSLLGGARGGELFF.

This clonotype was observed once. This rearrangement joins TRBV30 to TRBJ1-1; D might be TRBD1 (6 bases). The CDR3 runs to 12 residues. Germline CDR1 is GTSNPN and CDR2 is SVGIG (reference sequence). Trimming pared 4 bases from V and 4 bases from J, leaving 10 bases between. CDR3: CAWIQGRTEAFF. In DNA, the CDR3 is TGTGCCTGGATACAGGGCCGCACTGAAGCTTTCTTT.

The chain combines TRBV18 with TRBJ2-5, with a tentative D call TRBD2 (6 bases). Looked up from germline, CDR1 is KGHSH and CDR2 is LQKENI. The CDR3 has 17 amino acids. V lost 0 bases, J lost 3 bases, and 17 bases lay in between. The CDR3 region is CASSPPGAGPPKETQYF. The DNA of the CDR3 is TGTGCCAGCTCACCACCTGGTGCGGGACCCCCGAAAGAGACCCAGTACTTC.

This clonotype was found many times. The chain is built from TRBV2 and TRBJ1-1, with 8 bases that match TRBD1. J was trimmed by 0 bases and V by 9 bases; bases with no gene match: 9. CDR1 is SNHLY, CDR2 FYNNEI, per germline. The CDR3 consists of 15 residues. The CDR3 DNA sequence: TGTGCCAGTGAAACAGGGGGAGGGCTGAACACTGAAGCTTTCTTT. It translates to CASETGGGLNTEAFF.